The following is a T cell receptor (beta chain) sequence with its context. The specificity of this receptor is unknown. The record has no base qualities; no much larger clone is one base away. The data were obtained in a study of T cell repertoires in ileal Crohn's disease (dated by TCRdb to the late 2010s). Study-wide context: At the time of surgery, 35% to 40% of patients were active smokers, and the median duration of disease was 6.5 to 8 years. TCR repertoire analysis was performed in fewer than 70 Crohn's disease patients drawn from a prospective multicentre cohort. Endoscopic postoperative recurrence was defined by a Rutgeerts score above i0. Roughly half of the patients were given postoperative therapy, with more than 15 on anti-TNF agents and roughly twelve on thiopurines. The study was conducted in parallel with a multicentre cohort built to find predictors of early endoscopic recurrence after ileocolonic resection. Every patient underwent surgery because of a complication, which was stricturing disease in 61% of cases and penetrating disease in roughly 39%. A total of roughly 170 mucosal samples from approximately 57 patients were sequenced, collected from several sites on the surgical specimen and at postoperative endoscopy.

For commercial TCRB immunosequencing, five hundred nanograms of biopsy DNA were submitted for each sample. CDR3 regions were amplified from genomic DNA by Adaptive Biotechnology using a two-step, amplification bias-controlled multiplex PCR. The first PCR used primers for every V and J gene segment; the second PCR added barcodes and Illumina adapters. CDR3 libraries were sequenced on an Illumina instrument. Per the original workflow: Analysis combined the vendor-provided pipelines with custom analysis of raw data in R/Bioconductor under R version 3.3.0. Clonality, which ranges from 0 to 1, was calculated as the inverse of the normalised Shannon entropy across all productive clones. High-frequency clones were defined as the share of the repertoire taken up by the top 100 clones, keeping only clones that passed a 95% confidence test. The Simpson index measured repertoire diversity, and the Morisita-Horn index measured overlap between samples. TCRdb obtained this table from immuneACCESS and retained in-frame rearrangements with V and J assigned. These tables miss some clones; where compared with another copy, unresolved V genes account for less than half of the shortfall, and the remainder is unexplained. D and trimming come from the DNA, and the V and J calls and clone size come from that table. This sample is represented by approximately 15,000 clones; about 80% of them were singletons. In total, the top ten clones hold around 4% of the sample.

Eligible patients were adults with ileal or ileocolonic Crohn's disease who had an indication for ileocolonic resection. Whole ileal mucosal biopsies were kept frozen at -80 degrees C prior to DNA extraction. Genomic DNA was isolated from frozen whole biopsies using a TRizol-based method, and the DNA was quantified with a NanoDrop 2000 spectrophotometer. Broad study findings and their caveats: Sorted CD8 T cells carried more high-frequency clones than CD4 T cells, suggesting mucosal expansions were mainly CD8. Only a subgroup of patients, of unstated size, had mucosal CD4 and CD8 T cells sorted and sequenced. Higher high-frequency clone percentages at surgery were associated with endoscopic recurrence; all patients with clonality above 26.8% (18/57) had recurrence. Compared with non-smokers, patients who were active smokers at surgery showed a significantly higher proportion of clonal expansions (about 25% vs 20%, p=0.02).

Per the germline V gene, KGHSH is the CDR1 and LQKENI is the CDR2. Trimming at the junction amounts to 0 bases on V and 4 bases on J, and the germline ends lie 6 bases apart. The cysteine opens and the phenylalanine closes a CDR3 of 13 amino acids. Here the CDR3 DNA is all that survives: 39 bases in frame from base 1. Sequenced input: ileal tissue. The TCR comes from an adult with Crohn's disease. The V and J genes are TRBV18 and TRBJ2-5, with the identity of the D gene unclear. The CDR3 amino acid sequence is: CASSPPRGETQYF. The base sequence is TGTGCCAGCTCACCACCAAGAGGAGAGACCCAGTACTTC.